This T cell receptor (beta chain) came from a study of cytotoxic CD8 clonotypes in ibrutinib-treated CLL (dated by TCRdb to 2020 to 2023). Study-wide context: The cohort was composed of some twelve relapsed/refractory and approximately 14 treatment-naive patients; IGHV unmutated status was identified in roughly 18 patients. Responses were partial in roughly 24 patients and complete in 2; after median around 66 months follow-up, roughly 14 stayed in remission and about twelve progressed. Cryopreserved peripheral blood mononuclear cells were collected before treatment, at response, and at either disease progression or sustained remission. Samples at response were collected after a median of about 13 months of treatment, with a range of about 6 to 40 months. On average, each sample yielded around 270,000 productive templates and about 94,000 productive rearrangements. Of the roughly 81 people in the trial, around 24 had longitudinal samples available.

For TCR beta library preparation, approximately 1.8 micrograms of genomic DNA was extracted from cryopreserved PBMCs. High-throughput TCR beta sequencing was performed on longitudinal blood samples from CLL patients receiving ibrutinib monotherapy. Patients were enrolled in a phase 2 open-label single-center ibrutinib monotherapy trial. What the work shows at the level of the full study, not this receptor alone: Sampling times were not matched between sustained-remission and progressing patients, and lymph node repertoires were not studied. Clonality rose at ibrutinib response, remained stable during sustained remission, and dropped back toward baseline at progression. Baseline clonality exceeded that of age-matched healthy donors and correlated strongly with circulating CD8+ T-cell counts. Public clonotypes were rare and either shrank or stayed stable during treatment, and the rise in clonality at ibrutinib response reflected expansion of private clonotypes.

Sequences SEHNR (CDR1) and FQNEAQ (CDR2) are obtained from the germline V gene (reference sequence). Trimming costs V 6 bases and J 3 bases, and their ends lie 5 bases apart. From its cysteine to its phenylalanine, the CDR3 spans 11 amino acids. The kept DNA is CDR3 alone, 33 bases in frame from the first base. In its sample, this clone was seen a few times. Its binding antigen is unknown. Nothing much larger sits one base from this clone, and base qualities are not available. The goal of deep resolution MiSeq sequencing was a depth between 1 in 1 million and 1 in 200,000 T cells, and coverage averaged 10x per clonotype. The immunoSEQ hsTCRB Kit was used to generate TCR beta libraries. Per the source publication's procedure: The data were analyzed with ImmunoSEQ Analyzer and ImmunoSEQ Data Assistant, and V, D and J gene assignments followed IMGT definitions. Clonality was computed as one minus normalized Shannon entropy of productive rearrangement frequencies, ranging from 0 to 1. Only overrepresented clonotypes making up at least 0.05% of the repertoire of each patient were included in the public clonotype analysis. Thirteen age-matched healthy donor repertoires from immuneACCESS served as clonality controls. The table comes from immuneACCESS by way of TCRdb, which keeps in-frame sequences with V and J called. Part of the clones is missing from these tables; in studies checked, under half for an unresolved V gene and the rest for unknown reasons. D and trimming come from the DNA, and the V and J calls and clone size come from that table. This sample gives more than 300,000 clones in total; around four fifths of them show up just once. Of the sample, 6.5% to 8.5% falls within the top ten clones.

The sequencing here drew on PBMCs, taken before ibrutinib treatment. Here the chain combines TRBV7-9 and TRBJ2-5, with no confidently assigned D gene. This TCR came from a human donor with chronic lymphocytic leukemia. At the DNA level, the sequence is TGTGCCAGCAGTAGGAAAGAGACCCAGTACTTC. It codes for CASSRKETQYF.